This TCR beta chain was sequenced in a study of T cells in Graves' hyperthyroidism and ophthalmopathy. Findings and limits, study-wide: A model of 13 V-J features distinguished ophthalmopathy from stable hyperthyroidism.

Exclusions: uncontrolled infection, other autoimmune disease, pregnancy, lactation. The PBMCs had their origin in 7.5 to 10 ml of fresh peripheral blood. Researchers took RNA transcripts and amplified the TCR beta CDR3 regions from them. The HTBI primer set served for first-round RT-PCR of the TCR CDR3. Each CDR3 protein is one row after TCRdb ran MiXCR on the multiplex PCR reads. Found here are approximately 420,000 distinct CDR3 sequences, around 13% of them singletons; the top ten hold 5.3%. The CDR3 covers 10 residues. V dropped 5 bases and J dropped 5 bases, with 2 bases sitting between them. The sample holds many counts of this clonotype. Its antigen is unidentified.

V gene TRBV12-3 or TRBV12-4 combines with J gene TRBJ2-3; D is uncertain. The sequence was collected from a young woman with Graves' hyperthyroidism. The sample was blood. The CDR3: CASSEDTQYF. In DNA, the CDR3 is TGTGCCAGCAGTGAAGATACGCAGTATTTT.